This paragraph covers one TCR beta chain sequence. The ends were cut back, 5 bases at V and 5 bases at J, with 15 bases in the middle. This CDR3 is 14 amino acids long. Per the germline V gene, CDR1 is SGHTA and CDR2 is FQGNSA. TCRdb's copy holds only in-frame clones and misses some; the assay was immunoSEQ multiplex PCR. The sample gives under 300,000 clones, 84% of which show up once; about 1.5% is in the top ten. This record belongs to a study of blood T cell repertoires in COVID-19. This TCR was sampled from a woman in her 40s who had recovered from COVID-19. Sequencing used peripheral blood. The V and J genes are TRBV7-2 and TRBJ2-5; D is possibly TRBD1 (6 bases). The DNA for the CDR3 is TGTGCCAGCAGCGCAAGAAGGACAGACGAGACCCAGTACTTC. This gives the protein CASSARRTDETQYF.